This TCR beta chain was sequenced for a study of T cell responses to AZD1222 COVID-19 vaccine. For the study at large: The study pooled second doses at about 4 or about 12 weeks. Study-wide results and caveats: Spike regions recognized by vaccine-associated CD4 TCRs spanned the protein, led by 160-218 and 743-854. After two AZD1222 doses, spike-specific TCR breadth and depth rose versus day 0.

TCRdb's table, derived via immunoSEQ multiplex PCR, lists solely in-frame clones and lacks some. There are about 97,000 clones in the sample; 80% to 90% occur only once, and just under 7.5% lies in the top ten. This clone appeared once. The antigen is unknown. J gave up 6 bases and V 4 bases, and 10 bases lay outside the gene matches. This CDR3 is 16 amino acids long. Germline assignment: CDR1 LGHDT and CDR2 YNNKEL (reference sequence). Sequenced here: peripheral blood, sampled on day 0 of AZD1222 vaccination. This chain uses TRBV3-1 (or the pseudogene TRBV3-2) with TRBJ2-2, with TRBD2 matching over 8 bases. The source of this sequence is an adult in good health. CDR3 in amino acids: CASSLLAGTYPGELFF. DNA of the CDR3: TGTGCCAGCAGCCTGTTAGCGGGGACGTACCCCGGGGAGCTGTTTTTT.